These 19 T cell receptor beta chains were all obtained from the same sample, sequenced in a study of cytomegalovirus exposure and HLA in healthy donors. Sequenced by immunoSEQ multiplex PCR; TCRdb stores in-frame clones only, minus some. Of about 170,000 clones listed, 86% are singletons. Sample: PBMCs. These receptors were obtained from a woman aged 18-29 years in good health and CMV-seronegative.

For the CDR3, the DNA is TGTGCCAGCGGTACTCGGTATGGCTACACCTTC. This encodes CASGTRYGYTF. The chain is built from TRBV6-5 and TRBJ1-2; D not certain. Between the trimmed V and J ends, which lost 8 bases and 5 bases, there was a span of 9 bases. CDR3 size: 11 residues. Germline V gene sequence: CDR1 MNHEY, CDR2 SVGAGI.

The V call is TRBV5-1, the J call TRBJ2-7, with TRBD2 matching 9 bases. Germline trimming cut 0 bases from V and 2 bases from J; bases unmatched to any gene: 21. This CDR3 region has 21 residues. Germline lookup yields CDR1 SGHRS and CDR2 YFSETQ. This chain's CDR3 is CASSLASGTLSFIDVPYEQYF. CDR3 bases: TGCGCCAGCAGCTTGGCTAGCGGGACCCTATCGTTCATCGACGTACCCTACGAGCAGTACTTC. The complete variable domain, with remaining parts taken from reference TRBV5-1 and TRBJ2-7, reads KAGVTQTPRYLIKTRGQQVTLSCSPISGHRSVSWYQQTPGQGLQFLFEYFSETQRNKGNFPGRFSGRQFSNSRSEMNVSTLELGDSALYLCASSLASGTLSFIDVPYEQYFGPGTRLTVT.

The chain uses TRBV5-6 and TRBJ2-5, with 10 bases aligning to TRBD1. Per germline, CDR1 SGHDT and CDR2 YYEEEE. V was clipped by 2 bases and J by 2 bases; unmatched bases: 9. The length of the CDR3 is 17 residues. The CDR3 loop reads CASSLNPWDRGQETQYF. As DNA, the CDR3 is TGTGCCAGCAGCTTAAATCCATGGGACAGGGGACAAGAGACCCAGTACTTC. The full variable domain, rest sourced from reference TRBV5-6 and TRBJ2-5, is DAGVTQSPTHLIKTRGQQVTLRCSPKSGHDTVSWYQQALGQGPQFIFQYYEEEERQRGNFPDRFSGHQFPNYSSELNVNALLLGDSALYLCASSLNPWDRGQETQYFGPGTRLLVL.

The chain has TRBV10-3 and TRBJ2-1, with 7 bases fitting TRBD2. This CDR3 has 18 amino acids. Trimming cost V 3 bases and J 2 bases; bases outside gene matches: 13. Germline CDR1 reads ENHRY; CDR2 reads SYGVKD. CDR3 in amino acids: CAISDTSRGGSTYNEQFF. The CDR3 DNA sequence: TGTGCCATCAGTGACACTTCGCGTGGCGGGAGTACCTACAATGAGCAGTTCTTC.

The chain uses TRBV7-8 and TRBJ2-1, with 7 bases identical to TRBD1. This CDR3 is built from 15 residues. The germline V gene encodes CDR1 SGHVS and CDR2 FQNEAQ. Unmatched junction bases numbered 6, after V lost 2 bases and J lost 5 bases. As DNA, the CDR3 is TGTGCCAGCAGCTTATCCGGGACAGCCAACAATGAGCAGTTCTTC. Translating gives CASSLSGTANNEQFF.

The chain employs TRBV7-6 and TRBJ1-4; 9 bases are a match to TRBD1. This CDR3 is built from 16 residues. The junction had 4 bases not matched to a gene; V was cut back by 4 bases and J by 1 base. CDR1 and CDR2 from the germline V gene are SGHVS and FNYEAQ. The CDR3 region has the DNA TGTGCCAGCAGCTCTACAGGGGGCTTAACTAATGAAAAACTGTTTTTT. It yields the protein CASSSTGGLTNEKLFF.

The count of this clone is one. The gene calls are TRBV14 and TRBJ1-4; D not certain. Germline CDR1 SGHDN, CDR2 FVKESK. V lost 1 base and J 4 bases, leaving 13 bases between the germline ends. CDR3 length equals 16 residues. The CDR3 DNA sequence: TGTGCCAGCAGCCAAGCCGCCAGGCCTCTTAATGAAAAACTGTTTTTT. It codes for CASSQAARPLNEKLFF.

V and J are TRBV6-1 and TRBJ2-1; 10 bases are a match to TRBD1. Per the germline V gene, CDR1 is MNHNS and CDR2 is SASEGT. The ends lost 5 bases at V and 6 bases at J; junction bases unmatched: 7. The CDR3 has 15 residues. CDR3 protein: CASSRDRGRVNEQFF. DNA for the CDR3: TGTGCCAGCAGTCGTGACAGGGGGCGGGTCAATGAGCAGTTCTTC.

This chain links TRBV29-1 with TRBJ2-7; D may be TRBD2 (5 bases). From germline, CDR1 is SQVTM and CDR2 ANQGSEA. V dropped 5 bases and J dropped 4 bases, with 9 bases sitting between them. There are 11 residues in the CDR3. The CDR3 sequence is CSVQAGYEQYF. CDR3 sequence (DNA): TGCAGCGTTCAGGCGGGTTACGAGCAGTACTTC.

This chain joins TRBV27 and TRBJ2-7; a possible D gene is TRBD2 (5 bases). The CDR3 spans 15 residues. Germline values: CDR1 MNHEY, CDR2 SMNVEV (reference sequence). Trimming pared 3 bases from V and 2 bases from J, leaving 14 bases between. The CDR3 DNA is TGTGCCAGCAGTTTTGGGAGCGCCTTGGCCTACGAGCAGTACTTC. As protein: CASSFGSALAYEQYF.

This sequence joins TRBV9 and TRBJ1-1; the match to TRBD1 covers 7 bases. CDR1 is SGDLS, CDR2 YYNGEE, per germline. The CDR3 has 18 residues. Trimming at V came to 0 bases and at J to 2 bases, leaving 13 bases not matched to a gene. In DNA form, the CDR3 reads TGTGCCAGCAGCGTAGGGAGGGGGCCTGATCCTTTCAACACTGAAGCTTTCTTT. Its protein is CASSVGRGPDPFNTEAFF.

This clone occurred a few times. This chain joins TRBV6-1 and TRBJ2-3, with 9 bases matching TRBD1. V dropped 1 base and J dropped 4; count of bases not matched to a gene: 0. CDR3 length: 14 residues. Germline V lookup: CDR1 MNHNS, CDR2 SASEGT. The CDR3 DNA is TGTGCCAGCAGTGAAGGGACAGGGGCAGATACGCAGTATTTT. It specifies CASSEGTGADTQYF.

The genes are TRBV5-8 and TRBJ2-1; D is possibly TRBD2 (6 bases). The germline V and J ends were trimmed by 2 bases and 4 bases, with 13 bases remaining between them. This CDR3 is 15 amino acids long. CDR1 and CDR2 (germline): SGHTS, YDEGEE. CDR3 nucleotides: TGTGCCAGCAGCTTTGAATCGGGACTTTACAATGAGCAGTTCTTC. Translated, it gives CASSFESGLYNEQFF.

This chain links TRBV15 with TRBJ2-7; 10 positions match TRBD2. Germline-derived CDR1 and CDR2 are LNHNV and YYDKDF (reference sequence). The length of the CDR3 is 15 residues. Germline trimming cut 5 bases from V and 2 bases from J; bases unmatched to any gene: 6. CDR3 DNA: TGTGCCACCAGCCGGACTAGCGGCGTTCCCTACGAGCAGTACTTC. This sequence encodes CATSRTSGVPYEQYF.

This clone has only a few counts. V gene TRBV13 combines with J gene TRBJ1-1; unclear D gene. Germline V gene lookup returns CDR1 PRHDT and CDR2 FYEKMQ (reference sequence). CDR3 length equals 11 residues. Trimming left V 0 bases short and J 7 bases short, with 3 bases between. The CDR3 region is CASSLGHEAFF. The CDR3 nucleotides are TGTGCCAGCAGCTTAGGCCATGAAGCTTTCTTT.

The V gene is TRBV18, the J gene TRBJ2-7, with 9 bases fitting TRBD1. The CDR3 contains 15 residues. Trimming cost V 3 bases and J 4 bases; bases outside gene matches: 7. Germline CDR1 is KGHSH and CDR2 is LQKENI. In DNA form, the CDR3 reads TGTGCCAGCTCACCCGTGGGACAGGGAGGGTACGAGCAGTACTTC. This encodes CASSPVGQGGYEQYF.

The chain recombines TRBV2 with TRBJ2-3; TRBD1 matches at 7 bases. Trimming at V came to 3 bases and at J to 6 bases, leaving 3 bases not matched to a gene. This CDR3 is built from 13 residues. Germline CDR1 reads SNHLY; CDR2 reads FYNNEI. DNA for the CDR3: TGTGCCAGCAGTGATAGGGGGCGGGATACGCAGTATTTT. It specifies CASSDRGRDTQYF.

This chain links TRBV14 with TRBJ2-1; weak D call: TRBD2 (5 bases). V was pared by 1 base and J by 2 bases, with 9 bases between. The CDR3 totals 15 residues. CDR1 and CDR2 from the germline V gene are SGHDN and FVKESK. The CDR3 region is CASSQAAAAYNEQFF. CDR3 DNA sequence: TGTGCCAGCAGCCAAGCGGCAGCGGCCTACAATGAGCAGTTCTTC.

This chain connects TRBV4-2 to TRBJ1-2, with unresolved D. CDR1 and CDR2 from the germline V gene are LGHNA and YNFKEQ. The V end was cut by 0 bases, the J end by 6 bases, with 17 bases between. The length of the CDR3 is 16 residues. CDR3 loop: CASSQERVSVPDGYTF. CDR3 DNA: TGTGCCAGCAGCCAAGAACGGGTCTCTGTTCCTGATGGCTACACCTTC.